Below, one TCR beta chain is given with its context. Antigen specificity is unknown. Germline and junction disagree at one end, which may indicate a read error. Sequencing used immunoSEQ v3. Sequencing used immunoSEQ multiplex PCR; TCRdb keeps in-frame clones, though not all of them. Here the sample spans 25,000 to 35,000 clones, 74% being singletons. This CDR3 has 14 amino acids. CDR1 and CDR2 from the germline V gene are SGHTA and FQGNSA. The data belong to a study of TIL therapy for anti-PD-1-resistant metastatic lung cancer. Study as a whole: Patients had a median age of approximately 56 years (range roughly 38-75). Notes on the study in general: The baseline peripheral repertoire was partially replaced by infused TIL clonotypes that later decayed. This highly selected cohort may not generalize to typical lung cancer patients.

Time point described: pre-treatment sample, taken before nivolumab and TIL therapy. Patients were adults with stage 4 NSCLC. This TCR was recovered from a woman aged 30-85 years with non-small cell lung cancer. This specimen consisted of blood, obtained at baseline. The chain recombines TRBV7-2 with TRBJ2-7, with D perhaps TRBD1 (5 bases). The CDR3 sequence: CASSLGAGPYEQYF. The CDR3 nucleotides are TGTGCCAGCAGTTTAGGGGCAGGGCCCTACGAGCAGTACTTC. The entire variable domain, with the rest obtained from reference TRBV7-2 and TRBJ2-7, is as follows: GAGVSQSPSNKVTEKGKDVELRCDPISGHTALYWYRQSLGQGLEFLIYFQGNSAPDKSGLPSDRFSAERTGGSVSTLTIQRTQQEDSAVYLCASSLGAGPYEQYFGPGTRLTVT.